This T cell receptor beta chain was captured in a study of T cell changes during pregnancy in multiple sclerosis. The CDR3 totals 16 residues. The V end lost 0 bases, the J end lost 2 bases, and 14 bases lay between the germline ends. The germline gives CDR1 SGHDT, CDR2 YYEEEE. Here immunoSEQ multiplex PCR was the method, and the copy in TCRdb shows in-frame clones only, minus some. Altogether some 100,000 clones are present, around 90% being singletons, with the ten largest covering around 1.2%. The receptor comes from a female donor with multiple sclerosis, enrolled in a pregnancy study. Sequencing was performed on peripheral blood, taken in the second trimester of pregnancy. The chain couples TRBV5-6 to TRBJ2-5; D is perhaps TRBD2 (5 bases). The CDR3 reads CASSLDGSGLQETQYF. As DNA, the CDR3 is TGTGCCAGCAGCTTGGATGGGAGCGGCTTACAAGAGACCCAGTACTTC.